This entry lists 11 T cell receptor beta chains sequenced from one sample in a study of identifying expanded T cells in peripheral blood. TCRdb keeps only in-frame clones here, not all; method: immunoSEQ multiplex PCR. The sample shows about 76,000 clones, 70% to 90% of them seen only once. The sample taken for sequencing was blood. All receptors come from a person aged 18 to 75 in good health.

The chain uses TRBV5-6 and TRBJ2-4; 7 bases fit TRBD2. Germline assignment: CDR1 SGHDT and CDR2 YYEEEE. The CDR3 is 18 residues long. After removal of 0 bases from V and 0 bases from J, the junction contained 9 bases not matched to a gene. The CDR3 DNA sequence: TGTGCCAGCAGCTTGGTGGCTAGCGGAGGTCTAGCCAAAAACATTCAGTACTTC. Protein product: CASSLVASGGLAKNIQYF.

Regarding this clone: Compared with germline, one end of the junction differs, possibly owing to a read error. This chain joins TRBV11-3 and TRBJ2-5, with 7 nucleotides matching TRBD1. The germline V gene has CDR1 SGHNT and CDR2 YENEEA. CDR3 length: 20 residues. This chain's CDR3 is CASSFSSPVPGVGQQGTQYF. For the CDR3, the DNA is TGTGCCAGCAGCTTCTCCTCCCCCGTGCCGGGCGTGGGACAGCAAGGGACCCAGTACTTC.

This chain connects TRBV7-2 to TRBJ2-1, with D possibly matching TRBD2 (6 bases). Germline loops: CDR1 SGHTA, CDR2 FQGNSA. The CDR3 runs to 15 residues. Between the trimmed V and J ends, which lost 4 bases and 4 bases, there was a span of 14 bases. The CDR3 DNA follows: TGTGCCAGCAGCTCAGCAGCGGGCCCATACAATGAGCAGTTCTTC. It codes for CASSSAAGPYNEQFF.

The chain couples TRBV7-3 to TRBJ2-3; D unresolved. Trimming pared 8 bases from V and 2 bases from J, leaving 11 bases between. The CDR3 is 13 amino acids. Germline CDR1 is SGHTA and CDR2 is FQGTGA. CDR3 loop: CASGEGYTDTQYF. For the CDR3, the DNA is TGTGCCAGCGGAGAAGGTTACACAGATACGCAGTATTTT.

The chain is built from TRBV5-1 and TRBJ1-1; a weak D match, TRBD1 (6 bases). The CDR3 has 15 residues. V lost 4 bases and J 10 bases, leaving 23 bases between the germline ends. The germline CDR1 and CDR2 sequences are SGHRS and YFSETQ. This chain's CDR3 is CASSPSGEGGHGAFF. The CDR3, as DNA: TGCGCCAGCAGCCCCTCAGGGGAGGGCGGTCATGGAGCTTTCTTT.

This chain connects TRBV4-3 to TRBJ1-5; D call uncertain. V dropped 0 bases and J dropped 7 bases, with 10 bases sitting between them. The CDR3 extends over 14 amino acids. Germline V gives CDR1 LGHNA, CDR2 YSLEER. DNA of the CDR3: TGCGCCAGCAGCCAAGATCGAGGAAGCCAGCCCCAGCATTTT. As protein: CASSQDRGSQPQHF.

The gene calls are TRBV28 and TRBJ2-3; no definite D call. The CDR3 loop spans 13 amino acids. V lost 6 bases and J 8 bases, leaving 15 bases between the germline ends. Looked up from germline, CDR1 is MDHEN and CDR2 is SYDVKM. CDR3 sequence (DNA): TGTGCCAGCAGCCGACCCGCCTCAGGTACGCAGTATTTT. Amino acids: CASSRPASGTQYF.

The rearrangement links TRBV28 to TRBJ2-1; 8 nucleotides line up with TRBD2. The junction had 7 bases not matched to a gene; V was cut back by 11 bases and J by 7 bases. The CDR3 extends over 12 amino acids. Germline V gives CDR1 MDHEN, CDR2 SYDVKM. CDR3 sequence reads: CASRERGNEQFF. The CDR3 nucleotides are TGTGCCTCTAGGGAGCGGGGGAATGAGCAGTTCTTC. Complete variable domain (other parts from reference TRBV28 and TRBJ2-1): DVKVTQSSRYLVKRTGEKVFLECVQDMDHENMFWYRQDPGLGLRLIYFSYDVKMKEKGDIPEGYSVSREKKERFSLILESASTNQTSMYLCASRERGNEQFFGPGTRLTVL.

The chain links TRBV7-2 to TRBJ1-2; TRBD1 matches at 7 bases. Germline CDR1 and CDR2: SGHTA and FQGNSA. With V trimmed by 5 bases and J by 9 bases, 9 bases remained unmatched. The CDR3 consists of 13 residues. CDR3 sequence (DNA): TGTGCCAGCAGCCCGGGACAGCTTCTAAGCTACACCTTC. It specifies CASSPGQLLSYTF.

The rearrangement uses TRBV7-2 and TRBJ1-3; no reliable D call. V shed 3 bases and J shed 0 bases, with 6 bases lying between them. The CDR3 is 14 amino acids. Per the germline V gene, CDR1 is SGHTA and CDR2 is FQGNSA. The CDR3 sequence: CASSLSFSGNTIYF. DNA for the CDR3: TGTGCCAGCAGCTTGTCTTTCTCTGGAAACACCATATATTTT. The full variable domain, with the rest looked up from reference TRBV7-2 and TRBJ1-3, is GAGVSQSPSNKVTEKGKDVELRCDPISGHTALYWYRQSLGQGLEFLIYFQGNSAPDKSGLPSDRFSAERTGGSVSTLTIQRTQQEDSAVYLCASSLSFSGNTIYFGEGSWLTVV.

The V call is TRBV7-2, the J call TRBJ2-5; 8 bases agree with TRBD1. V was clipped by 6 bases and J by 3 bases; unmatched bases: 6. This CDR3 has 14 residues. CDR1 and CDR2 (germline): SGHTA, FQGNSA. The CDR3 sequence: CASSRMTGEETQYF. CDR3 nucleotide sequence: TGTGCCAGCAGTCGCATGACAGGGGAAGAGACCCAGTACTTC.